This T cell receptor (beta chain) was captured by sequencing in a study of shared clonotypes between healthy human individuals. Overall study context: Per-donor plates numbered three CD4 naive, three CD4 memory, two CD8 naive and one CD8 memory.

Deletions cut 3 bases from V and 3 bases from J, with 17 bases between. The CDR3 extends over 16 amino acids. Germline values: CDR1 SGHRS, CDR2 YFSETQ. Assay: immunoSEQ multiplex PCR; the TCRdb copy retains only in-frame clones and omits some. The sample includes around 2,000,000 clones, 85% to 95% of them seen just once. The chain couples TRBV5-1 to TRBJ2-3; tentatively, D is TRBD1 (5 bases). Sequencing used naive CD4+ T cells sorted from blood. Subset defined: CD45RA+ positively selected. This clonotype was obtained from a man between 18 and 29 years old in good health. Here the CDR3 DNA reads TGCGCCAGCAGCTCCAGGGTCGCGTTCGGGACAGATACGCAGTATTTT. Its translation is CASSSRVAFGTDTQYF.